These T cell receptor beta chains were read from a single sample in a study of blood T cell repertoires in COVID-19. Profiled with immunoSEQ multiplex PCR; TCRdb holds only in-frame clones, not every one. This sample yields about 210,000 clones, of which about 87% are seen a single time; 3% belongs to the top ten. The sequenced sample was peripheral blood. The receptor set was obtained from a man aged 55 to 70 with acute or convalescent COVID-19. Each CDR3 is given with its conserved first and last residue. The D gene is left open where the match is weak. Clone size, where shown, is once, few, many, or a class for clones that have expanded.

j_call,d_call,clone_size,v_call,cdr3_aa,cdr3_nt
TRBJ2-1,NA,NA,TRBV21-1,CASSKALASEQFF,TGTGCCAGCAGCAAAGCCCTAGCGAGTGAGCAGTTCTTC
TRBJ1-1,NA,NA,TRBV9,CASSVGPRASNTEAFF,TGTGCCAGCAGCGTAGGACCCAGGGCCTCGAACACTGAAGCTTTCTTT
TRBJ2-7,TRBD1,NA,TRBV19,CASSIGTGNSYEQYF,TGTGCCAGTAGTATTGGGACAGGTAATTCCTACGAGCAGTACTTC
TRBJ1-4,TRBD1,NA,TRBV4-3,CASSQEDRGEKLFF,TGCGCCAGCAGCCAAGAAGACAGGGGTGAAAAACTGTTTTTT
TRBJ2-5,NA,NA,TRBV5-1,CASSLSSSGNQETQYF,TGCGCCAGCAGCTTGTCGTCTTCAGGGAACCAAGAGACCCAGTACTTC
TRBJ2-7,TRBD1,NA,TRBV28,CASRRGQGASYEQYF,TGTGCCAGCAGGCGGGGACAGGGGGCGAGCTACGAGCAGTACTTC
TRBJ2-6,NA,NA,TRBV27,CASSMRRERSGANVLTF,TGTGCCAGCAGTATGAGGAGGGAAAGATCTGGGGCCAACGTCCTGACTTTC
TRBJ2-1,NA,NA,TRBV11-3,CASSSSRGYHNEQFF,TGTGCCAGCAGCTCAAGCAGGGGTTATCACAATGAGCAGTTCTTC
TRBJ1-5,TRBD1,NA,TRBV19,CASSMNRGRDQPQHF,TGTGCCAGTAGTATGAACAGGGGACGGGATCAGCCCCAGCATTTT
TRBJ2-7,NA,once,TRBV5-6,CASSPNWSPRGSYEQYF,TGTGCCAGCAGCCCCAACTGGAGTCCTCGGGGCTCCTACGAGCAGTACTTC
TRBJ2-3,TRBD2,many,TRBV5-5,CASSFSGGRTDTQYF,TGTGCCAGCAGCTTTAGCGGGGGACGCACAGATACGCAGTATTTT
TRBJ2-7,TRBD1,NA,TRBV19,CASSTTGTGTSLEQYF,TGTGCCAGTAGTACAACCGGGACAGGGACGTCCTTAGAGCAGTACTTC
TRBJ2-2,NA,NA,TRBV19,CASSISRRSAGELFF,TGTGCCAGTAGTATTTCTCGGAGGAGCGCCGGGGAGCTGTTTTTT
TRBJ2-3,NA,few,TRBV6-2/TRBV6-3,CASSQTEPAYTQYF,TGTGCCAGCAGTCAGACAGAGCCCGCCTATACGCAGTATTTT
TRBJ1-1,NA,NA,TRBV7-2,CASSSPGQSFGTEAFF,TGTGCCAGCAGCTCTCCGGGACAAAGCTTTGGAACTGAAGCTTTCTTT